This TCR beta chain was captured in a study of blood T cell repertoires in COVID-19. As for the study in general: The cDNA or gDNA used as material had been derived from T cells, B-cell-depleted T cells, or PBMCs.

V trimming: 5 bases; J trimming: 9 bases; junction bases outside the gene matches: 10. The CDR3 has 15 amino acids. Germline CDR1 reads LNHDA; CDR2 reads SQIVND (reference sequence). The protocol was immunoSEQ multiplex PCR, while the TCRdb copy is restricted to in-frame clones and leaves out a portion. The data hold 110,000 to 150,000 clones, with 88% observed a single time. The V and J genes are TRBV19 and TRBJ2-1; 10 bases are a match to TRBD2. The sequence derives from a man aged 45-65 years with active or convalescent COVID-19. Sample: peripheral blood. For the CDR3, the DNA is TGTGCCAGTAGTCCGCCGAGCGGGAGGGGGGGTGAGCAGTTCTTC. Its translation: CASSPPSGRGGEQFF.